The 21 T cell receptor beta chains below come from one sample, sequenced in a study of blood T cell repertoires in COVID-19. Using immunoSEQ multiplex PCR, the repertoire was profiled, and TCRdb retains in-frame clones only, with some absent. The data hold hundreds of thousands of clones, with around 85% observed a single time. The sample consisted of PBMCs or T cells enriched from blood (not recorded which). The source is a woman aged 40 to 55 who had recovered from COVID-19.

The J gene is TRBJ2-7, the V gene TRBV7-2; the match to TRBD2 covers 10 bases. The length of the CDR3 is 19 residues. Losses at the gene ends were 5 bases for V and 2 bases for J; bases not matched to a gene: 18. Germline loops: CDR1 SGHTA, CDR2 FQGNSA. The CDR3 protein is CASSIPTTGTSDDPYEQYF. CDR3 in DNA: TGTGCCAGCAGCATACCGACTACCGGGACTAGCGACGACCCCTACGAGCAGTACTTC.

The gene calls are TRBV7-9 and TRBJ2-1, with 8 bases fitting TRBD2. Germline CDR1 and CDR2: SEHNR and FQNEAQ (reference sequence). V shed 2 bases and J 5 bases; nucleotides not matched to a gene: 8. The CDR3 loop spans 16 amino acids. In DNA form, the CDR3 reads TGTGCCAGCAGCTTACTTAGCGGGGCGACGAACAATGAGCAGTTCTTC. The encoded protein is CASSLLSGATNNEQFF.

This clone was observed a single time. The chain couples TRBV6-5 to TRBJ1-2; 8 positions agree with TRBD1. Germline CDR1 is MNHEY and CDR2 is SVGAGI. The junction had 9 bases not matched to a gene; V was cut back by 4 bases and J by 8 bases. The CDR3 is 14 residues long. This CDR3 is CASSSGQGHQGYTF. DNA for the CDR3: TGTGCCAGCAGTTCCGGACAGGGCCATCAAGGCTACACCTTC.

The chain combines TRBV7-9 with TRBJ2-5; 9 positions match TRBD1. The CDR3 is made up of 16 amino acids. J lost 2 bases, V lost 5 bases, and 9 bases had no gene match. Germline V lookup: CDR1 SEHNR, CDR2 FQNEAQ (reference sequence). The CDR3 here is CASSRTTGGLQETQYF. The DNA of the CDR3 is TGTGCCAGCAGCCGGACGACAGGGGGATTGCAAGAGACCCAGTACTTC.

This clone has just one count. This rearrangement joins TRBV2 to TRBJ1-5, with a weak D call TRBD1 (5 bases). The CDR3 spans 15 residues. Germline loops: CDR1 SNHLY, CDR2 FYNNEI. Trimming removed 3 bases at V and 7 bases at J, with 16 bases between. The CDR3 is CASSERGGSGQPQHF. The DNA for the CDR3 is TGTGCCAGCAGTGAGCGCGGGGGGTCTGGACAGCCCCAGCATTTT.

J is TRBJ2-7 and V is TRBV5-1; D gene ambiguous. The CDR3 runs 13 residues. The V end lost 5 bases, the J end lost 7 bases, and 16 bases lay between the germline ends. Germline lookup yields CDR1 SGHRS and CDR2 YFSETQ. The CDR3 DNA reads as TGCGCCAGCAGTTTGACCCCTCCCGGGGAGCAGTACTTC. Encoded protein: CASSLTPPGEQYF. Complete variable domain (other parts from reference TRBV5-1 and TRBJ2-7): KAGVTQTPRYLIKTRGQQVTLSCSPISGHRSVSWYQQTPGQGLQFLFEYFSETQRNKGNFPGRFSGRQFSNSRSEMNVSTLELGDSALYLCASSLTPPGEQYFGPGTRLTVT.

J is TRBJ2-7 and V is TRBV19; 9 bases line up with TRBD2. With 5 bases clipped from V and 5 bases from J, the junction kept 7 bases outside the gene matches. The length of the CDR3 is 14 residues. Per the germline V gene, CDR1 is LNHDA and CDR2 is SQIVND (reference sequence). This chain's CDR3 is CASSLREGPHEQYF. The DNA of the CDR3 is TGTGCCAGTAGTTTGCGGGAGGGCCCCCACGAGCAGTACTTC.

The J gene is TRBJ2-2, the V gene TRBV30; no reliable D call. Germline assignment: CDR1 GTSNPN and CDR2 SVGIG (reference sequence). There are 12 residues in the CDR3. Deletions cut 0 bases from V and 5 bases from J, with 4 bases between. The CDR3 spells CAWSVATGELFF. The DNA for the CDR3 is TGTGCCTGGAGTGTCGCGACCGGGGAGCTGTTTTTT.

This rearrangement joins TRBV6-2 or TRBV6-3 to TRBJ2-2, with 11 bases fitting TRBD2. Germline V gene lookup returns CDR1 MNHEY and CDR2 SVGEGT. Trimming cost V 4 bases and J 1 base; bases outside gene matches: 8. The CDR3 totals 18 residues. The CDR3 nucleotides read TGTGCCAGCAGTTTTTTCACAACTAGCGGGGGGAACACCGGGGAGCTGTTTTTT. It yields the protein CASSFFTTSGGNTGELFF.

The gene calls are TRBV19 and TRBJ1-5, with TRBD1 matching over 9 bases. The CDR3 has 16 amino acids. The V segment lost 4 bases and the J segment 2 bases; nucleotides outside the gene matches: 6. CDR1 is LNHDA, CDR2 SQIVND, per germline (reference sequence). CDR3 loop: CASSRDRDRGNQPQHF. The CDR3, as DNA: TGTGCCAGTAGTAGGGACAGGGATAGGGGCAATCAGCCCCAGCATTTT.

V gene TRBV20-1 combines with J gene TRBJ2-5, with 9 bases matching TRBD2. V dropped 3 bases and J dropped 4; count of bases not matched to a gene: 6. CDR1 and CDR2 (germline): DFQATT, SNEGSKA (reference sequence). The CDR3 loop spans 14 amino acids. CDR3 in DNA: TGCAGTGCTAGTTCTAGCGGGGTCCCAGAGACCCAGTACTTC. Translation gives CSASSSGVPETQYF.

CDR3 residues: CPFQTSGRGTGELFF. CDR3 nucleotide sequence: TGTCCCTTTCAGACTAGCGGGAGAGGAACCGGGGAGCTGTTTTTT. The chain combines TRBV21-1 with TRBJ2-2; TRBD2 was called by the table and not checked on the DNA. TRBV21-1 has pseudogene status. The CDR3 spans 15 residues.

CDR3 protein: CASSAGRVYNSPLHF. CDR3 nucleotide sequence: TGTGCCAGCAGCGCGGGACGGGTATATAATTCACCCCTCCACTTT. The genes are TRBV11-1 and TRBJ1-6; TRBD1 might be the D (5 bases). There are 15 residues in the CDR3. Germline values: CDR1 SGHAT, CDR2 FQDESV (reference sequence). V was pared by 5 bases and J by 4 bases, with 12 bases between.

This clone was recorded only once. The genes are TRBV20-1 and TRBJ2-7; TRBD2 aligns across 10 bases. Germline CDR1 is DFQATT and CDR2 is SNEGSKA (reference sequence). The CDR3 length is 17 residues. V was pared by 3 bases and J by 0 bases, with 11 bases of the junction left unmatched. CDR3 nucleotide sequence: TGCAGTGCTAGTCTCCCTAGCGGGAGATGGAGCTCCTACGAGCAGTACTTC. Translated: CSASLPSGRWSSYEQYF.

This clone has a handful of counts. The genes are TRBV5-4 and TRBJ2-1; possible D gene TRBD2, 7 bases. The V gene lost 2 bases and the J gene lost 7 bases, with 19 bases spanning the gap. This CDR3 spans 16 amino acids. Germline CDR1 and CDR2: SGHNT and YYREEE (reference sequence). The CDR3 DNA is TGTGCCAGCAGCTTTGGGGGCGTAGCGGGTCTAAATGAGCAGTTCTTC. Encoded protein: CASSFGGVAGLNEQFF.

V is TRBV28 and J is TRBJ1-5, with 7 positions matching TRBD1. This CDR3 is 14 amino acids long. Trimming at V came to 6 bases and at J to 6 bases, leaving 8 bases not matched to a gene. Per germline, CDR1 MDHEN and CDR2 SYDVKM. The CDR3 loop reads CASSPSQGTQPQHF. The CDR3 DNA reads TGTGCCAGCAGCCCCTCACAGGGGACTCAGCCCCAGCATTTT.

The chain has TRBV24-1 and TRBJ2-5, with 12 positions matching TRBD2. V gave up 1 base and J gave up 1 base; unmatched junction bases: 9. The CDR3 is 19 amino acids. The germline gives CDR1 KGHDR, CDR2 SFDVKD. The CDR3 DNA sequence: TGTGCCACCAGTGATTTTCGACAGGGGGGACTAGCGGGCCAAGAGACCCAGTACTTC. This gives the protein CATSDFRQGGLAGQETQYF.

The chain links TRBV19 to TRBJ1-4; 9 nucleotides agree with TRBD1. J lost 8 bases, V lost 3 bases, and 7 bases had no gene match. The CDR3 contains 15 residues. Germline lookup yields CDR1 LNHDA and CDR2 SQIVND (reference sequence). CDR3 DNA sequence: TGTGCCAGTAGTATGGGACAGGGTATTGACGAAAAACTGTTTTTT. This gives the protein CASSMGQGIDEKLFF.

The rearrangement uses TRBV7-9 and TRBJ2-7, with 8 bases identical to TRBD1. This CDR3 is built from 16 residues. Trimming cost V 4 bases and J 7 bases; bases outside gene matches: 15. CDR1 SEHNR and CDR2 FQNEAQ come from the germline V gene (reference sequence). CDR3: CASSSDETGGFWEQYF. The DNA of the CDR3 is TGTGCCAGCAGCTCCGACGAAACAGGGGGGTTTTGGGAGCAGTACTTC.

The chain combines TRBV7-8 with TRBJ2-5; unclear D gene. The V end was cut by 5 bases, the J end by 4 bases, with 8 bases between. The CDR3 sequence is 12 residues long. The germline V gene encodes CDR1 SGHVS and CDR2 FQNEAQ. The CDR3 reads CASSPHGETQYF. In nucleotides, the CDR3 is TGTGCCAGCAGCCCCCACGGAGAGACCCAGTACTTC.

This chain connects TRBV4-3 to TRBJ2-7; 8 bases match TRBD1. The ends lost 1 base at V and 0 bases at J; junction bases unmatched: 5. The germline V gene has CDR1 LGHNA and CDR2 YSLEER. CDR3 length equals 16 residues. CDR3 DNA: TGCGCCAGCAGCCAAGTGGCTGGGACAGGCTCCTACGAGCAGTACTTC. Translation gives CASSQVAGTGSYEQYF.